This T cell receptor beta chain was observed in a study of technical replicates of blood from a few donors. Assay: immunoSEQ multiplex PCR; the TCRdb copy retains only in-frame clones and omits some. The sample lists about 90,000 clones, around 94% seen once, with about 0.26% in the top ten. The germline V gene encodes CDR1 SGHRS and CDR2 YFSETQ. This CDR3 is built from 15 residues. Unmatched junction bases numbered 3, after V lost 2 bases and J lost 0 bases. This clonotype originated in a human donor in good health. Input material: T cells isolated from PBMCs. This chain joins TRBV5-1 and TRBJ2-7, with 9 bases identical to TRBD2. The CDR3 protein is CASSFSSGSSYEQYF. CDR3 nucleotides: TGCGCCAGCAGCTTCAGTAGCGGGAGCTCCTACGAGCAGTACTTC.